These T cell receptor beta chains were read from a single sample in a study of response to subunit inactivated influenza vaccine. MiXCR, applied by TCRdb to the RT-PCR reads, yields one record per CDR3 protein. The data contain roughly 500,000 distinct CDR3 sequences, approximately 15% of them seen just once; the ten biggest clones take up less than 4%. The material sequenced was CD4+ T cells sorted from PBMCs, taken less than 30 months after vaccination. The source of these receptors is a man aged 50 to 69 who received an inactivated influenza vaccine. The CDR3 runs from the conserved cysteine through the conserved F or W. A D gene is named only where the DNA matches it firmly. Size values are once, few and many counts, or a class for expanded clones, and some rows have none.

V gene: TRBV4-3
D gene: .
J gene: TRBJ2-2
clone size: .
CDR3 protein: CASSQDWGVPGELFF
CDR3 DNA: TGCGCCAGCAGCCAAGATTGGGGGGTTCCAGGGGAGCTGTTTTTT

V gene: TRBV10-1
D gene: .
J gene: TRBJ2-1
clone size: .
CDR3 protein: CASSESIPRNEQFF
CDR3 DNA: TGCGCCAGCAGTGAGTCGATCCCGAGGAATGAGCAGTTCTTC

V gene: TRBV4-1
D gene: .
J gene: TRBJ2-3
clone size: .
CDR3 protein: CASSQYDGDSTDTQYF
CDR3 DNA: TGCGCCAGCAGCCAGTATGACGGGGATAGCACAGATACGCAGTATTTT

V gene: TRBV20-1
D gene: .
J gene: TRBJ2-1
clone size: .
CDR3 protein: CSAWGGSRGLSNEQFF
CDR3 DNA: TGCAGTGCTTGGGGGGGGAGCCGGGGGCTCTCCAATGAGCAGTTCTTC

V gene: TRBV2
D gene: .
J gene: TRBJ2-2
clone size: few
CDR3 protein: CASGFTLGRFPGELFF
CDR3 DNA: TGTGCCAGCGGATTTACTCTAGGAAGATTTCCCGGGGAGCTGTTTTTT

V gene: TRBV5-6
D gene: .
J gene: TRBJ2-7
clone size: .
CDR3 protein: CASSLDSTYEQYF
CDR3 DNA: TGTGCCAGCAGCTTGGATTCAACCTACGAGCAGTACTTC

V gene: TRBV18
D gene: .
J gene: TRBJ2-2
clone size: .
CDR3 protein: CASSPFGRESTGELFF
CDR3 DNA: TGTGCCAGCTCACCATTCGGCAGGGAAAGCACCGGGGAGCTGTTTTTT

V gene: TRBV21-1
D gene: .
J gene: TRBJ1-4
clone size: .
CDR3 protein: CASSTSTGSNEKLFF
CDR3 DNA: TGTGCCAGCAGCACTTCGACAGGGTCAAATGAAAAACTGTTTTTT

V gene: TRBV11-1
D gene: .
J gene: TRBJ2-1
clone size: few
CDR3 protein: CASSPAAYNEQFF
CDR3 DNA: TGTGCCAGCAGCCCCGCGGCTTACAATGAGCAGTTCTTC

V gene: TRBV20-1
D gene: .
J gene: TRBJ1-1
clone size: .
CDR3 protein: CSARSGPDQGTEAFF
CDR3 DNA: TGCAGTGCTAGATCCGGGCCAGATCAGGGCACTGAAGCTTTCTTT

V gene: TRBV7-8
D gene: .
J gene: TRBJ1-5
clone size: .
CDR3 protein: CASSLGEYGNQPQHF
CDR3 DNA: TGTGCCAGCAGCTTAGGGGAGTATGGCAATCAGCCCCAGCATTTT

V gene: TRBV20-1
D gene: TRBD1
J gene: TRBJ2-1
clone size: .
CDR3 protein: CSATSTGSHKYNEQFF
CDR3 DNA: TGCAGTGCTACATCGACAGGGTCACATAAATACAATGAGCAGTTCTTC

V gene: TRBV2
D gene: .
J gene: TRBJ1-2
clone size: .
CDR3 protein: CASREDKDGYTF
CDR3 DNA: TGTGCCAGCAGAGAGGACAAGGATGGCTACACCTTC

V gene: TRBV4-1
D gene: .
J gene: TRBJ2-6
clone size: many
CDR3 protein: CASSPTRQSGANVLTF
CDR3 DNA: TGCGCCAGCAGTCCCACGCGACAATCGGGGGCCAACGTCCTGACTTTC

V gene: TRBV20-1
D gene: .
J gene: TRBJ2-7
clone size: .
CDR3 protein: CSAYRDTTYEQYF
CDR3 DNA: TGCAGTGCATACCGGGACACAACCTACGAGCAGTACTTC

V gene: TRBV14
D gene: .
J gene: TRBJ1-6
clone size: .
CDR3 protein: CASSQMTMSSYNSPLHF
CDR3 DNA: TGTGCCAGCAGCCAGATGACGATGAGCTCCTATAATTCACCCCTCCACTTT

V gene: TRBV6-1
D gene: TRBD1
J gene: TRBJ2-2
clone size: few
CDR3 protein: CASNQLSGGIGELFF
CDR3 DNA: TGTGCCAGCAACCAACTCTCAGGGGGCATCGGGGAGCTGTTTTTT

V gene: TRBV24-1
D gene: .
J gene: TRBJ2-2
clone size: .
CDR3 protein: CATSVYGNTGELFF
CDR3 DNA: TGTGCCACCAGTGTTTACGGAAACACCGGGGAGCTGTTTTTT

V gene: TRBV28
D gene: .
J gene: TRBJ2-3
clone size: few
CDR3 protein: CASRPPTYTDTQYF
CDR3 DNA: TGTGCCAGCAGGCCCCCGACCTACACAGATACGCAGTATTTT

V gene: TRBV6-2/TRBV6-3
D gene: .
J gene: TRBJ2-1
clone size: few
CDR3 protein: CASSRPTRGLSSYNEQFF
CDR3 DNA: TGTGCCAGCAGCCGCCCTACCAGGGGCCTAAGCTCCTACAATGAGCAGTTCTTC

V gene: TRBV12-3/TRBV12-4
D gene: TRBD1
J gene: TRBJ2-7
clone size: .
CDR3 protein: CASSSSDRDEQYF
CDR3 DNA: TGTGCCAGCAGTTCATCTGACAGGGACGAGCAGTACTTC

V gene: TRBV4-1
D gene: TRBD2
J gene: TRBJ2-1
clone size: few
CDR3 protein: CASSQFTSGGGPYNEQFF
CDR3 DNA: TGCGCCAGCAGCCAATTTACAAGCGGGGGAGGACCCTACAATGAGCAGTTCTTC

V gene: TRBV10-3
D gene: .
J gene: TRBJ1-4
clone size: many
CDR3 protein: CAISARGQPNEKLFF
CDR3 DNA: TGTGCCATCAGTGCAAGAGGACAGCCGAATGAAAAACTGTTTTTT

V gene: TRBV9
D gene: TRBD1
J gene: TRBJ2-1
clone size: .
CDR3 protein: CASSVEWDRNNEQFF
CDR3 DNA: TGTGCCAGCAGCGTAGAGTGGGACAGAAACAATGAGCAGTTCTTC

V gene: TRBV5-6
D gene: .
J gene: TRBJ2-7
clone size: .
CDR3 protein: CASTRGRTNYEQYF
CDR3 DNA: TGTGCCAGCACCAGGGGGAGGACAAACTACGAGCAGTACTTC

V gene: TRBV7-2
D gene: .
J gene: TRBJ2-4
clone size: few
CDR3 protein: CASSLAPHGRAGIQYF
CDR3 DNA: TGTGCCAGCAGCTTAGCGCCCCATGGAAGGGCGGGCATTCAGTACTTC

V gene: TRBV29-1
D gene: TRBD1
J gene: TRBJ1-4
clone size: .
CDR3 protein: CSVDQTGSGEKLFF
CDR3 DNA: TGCAGCGTTGACCAGACAGGGAGCGGTGAAAAACTGTTTTTT

V gene: TRBV5-1
D gene: .
J gene: TRBJ2-2
clone size: .
CDR3 protein: CASSLVDYTGELFF
CDR3 DNA: TGCGCCAGCAGCTTGGTGGACTACACCGGGGAGCTGTTTTTT

V gene: TRBV12-3/TRBV12-4
D gene: .
J gene: TRBJ2-5
clone size: few
CDR3 protein: CASRTGWRETQYF
CDR3 DNA: TGTGCCAGCAGAACAGGGTGGCGGGAGACCCAGTACTTC

V gene: TRBV24-1
D gene: TRBD2
J gene: TRBJ2-1
clone size: .
CDR3 protein: CATSAFLAVHNEQFF
CDR3 DNA: TGTGCCACCAGTGCTTTCCTAGCGGTCCACAATGAGCAGTTCTTC

V gene: TRBV5-1
D gene: TRBD1
J gene: TRBJ2-1
clone size: .
CDR3 protein: CASSLAGTGDNEQFF
CDR3 DNA: TGCGCCAGCAGCTTAGCCGGGACAGGGGACAATGAGCAGTTCTTC

V gene: TRBV4-1
D gene: .
J gene: TRBJ1-5
clone size: few
CDR3 protein: CASMRVVGNQPQHF
CDR3 DNA: TGCGCCAGCATGCGGGTTGTTGGCAATCAGCCCCAGCATTTT

V gene: TRBV6-1
D gene: TRBD2
J gene: TRBJ2-1
clone size: .
CDR3 protein: CASKDTSGSLDEQFF
CDR3 DNA: TGTGCCAGCAAGGATACTAGCGGGAGTTTGGATGAGCAGTTCTTC

V gene: TRBV5-1
D gene: TRBD1
J gene: TRBJ1-1
clone size: many
CDR3 protein: CASEPGQGARKYTEAFF
CDR3 DNA: TGCGCCAGCGAACCAGGACAGGGGGCGCGGAAGTACACTGAAGCTTTCTTT

V gene: TRBV10-3
D gene: TRBD1
J gene: TRBJ2-2
clone size: many
CDR3 protein: CASQDRGNTGELFF
CDR3 DNA: TGTGCCAGCCAGGACAGGGGGAACACCGGGGAGCTGTTTTTT

V gene: TRBV7-8
D gene: .
J gene: TRBJ2-7
clone size: .
CDR3 protein: CASSLALRGSYEQYF
CDR3 DNA: TGTGCCAGCAGCTTAGCGTTGAGGGGGTCCTACGAGCAGTACTTC

V gene: TRBV10-3
D gene: .
J gene: TRBJ1-6
clone size: many
CDR3 protein: CAIRGPGANSPLHF
CDR3 DNA: TGTGCCATCAGAGGCCCGGGGGCAAATTCACCCCTCCACTTT

V gene: TRBV20-1
D gene: .
J gene: TRBJ2-7
clone size: few
CDR3 protein: CSAFPLRGDEQYF
CDR3 DNA: TGCAGTGCTTTCCCCCTCCGGGGCGACGAGCAGTACTTC

V gene: TRBV2
D gene: .
J gene: TRBJ2-1
clone size: few
CDR3 protein: CASSRLSSYNEQFF
CDR3 DNA: TGTGCCAGCAGTAGGCTTAGCTCCTACAATGAGCAGTTCTTC

V gene: TRBV7-2
D gene: .
J gene: TRBJ1-2
clone size: few
CDR3 protein: CASSLVGQKRLNGYTF
CDR3 DNA: TGTGCCAGCAGCTTAGTAGGGCAGAAGAGGCTTAATGGCTACACCTTC

V gene: TRBV28
D gene: TRBD2
J gene: TRBJ2-2
clone size: .
CDR3 protein: CASSSGLAVNTGELFF
CDR3 DNA: TGTGCCAGCAGTTCGGGACTAGCGGTAAATACCGGGGAGCTGTTTTTT

V gene: TRBV24-1
D gene: TRBD1
J gene: TRBJ2-7
clone size: few
CDR3 protein: CATSDTTAGQGGNVQYF
CDR3 DNA: TGTGCCACCAGTGATACCACCGCGGGACAGGGGGGTAATGTGCAGTACTTC

V gene: TRBV29-1
D gene: .
J gene: TRBJ1-1
clone size: few
CDR3 protein: CSGGHPNTEAFF
CDR3 DNA: TGCAGCGGGGGACACCCGAACACTGAAGCTTTCTTT

V gene: TRBV18
D gene: TRBD1
J gene: TRBJ2-3
clone size: .
CDR3 protein: CASSPQGAYADTQYF
CDR3 DNA: TGTGCCAGCTCACCACAGGGGGCATATGCAGATACGCAGTATTTT

V gene: TRBV15
D gene: .
J gene: TRBJ2-7
clone size: many
CDR3 protein: CATSRDSGYEQYF
CDR3 DNA: TGTGCCACCAGCAGAGATTCCGGATACGAGCAGTACTTC

V gene: TRBV4-1
D gene: .
J gene: TRBJ2-3
clone size: .
CDR3 protein: CASSQVTARVEKQYF
CDR3 DNA: TGCGCCAGCAGCCAAGTTACGGCGAGGGTTGAGAAGCAGTATTTT

V gene: TRBV6-4
D gene: .
J gene: TRBJ2-3
clone size: .
CDR3 protein: CASSDLAALVDTQYF
CDR3 DNA: TGTGCCAGCAGTGACTTAGCGGCTTTGGTCGATACGCAGTATTTT

V gene: TRBV3-1
D gene: TRBD2
J gene: TRBJ2-3
clone size: .
CDR3 protein: CASSRRDLAGGPGDTQYF
CDR3 DNA: TGTGCCAGCAGCCGAAGAGATTTAGCGGGAGGGCCTGGGGATACGCAGTATTTT

V gene: TRBV24-1
D gene: TRBD1
J gene: TRBJ2-2
clone size: few
CDR3 protein: CATSDPWTGPNTGELFF
CDR3 DNA: TGTGCCACCAGTGATCCGTGGACAGGCCCGAACACCGGGGAGCTGTTTTTT

V gene: TRBV12-3/TRBV12-4
D gene: TRBD2
J gene: TRBJ2-1
clone size: few
CDR3 protein: CAVTGGSSYNEQFF
CDR3 DNA: TGTGCCGTTACGGGGGGGAGCTCCTACAATGAGCAGTTCTTC